These 29 T cell receptor beta chains were all obtained from the same sample, sequenced in a study of T cells after yellow fever vaccination. TCRdb reprocessed the 5' RACE reads via MiXCR and lists one record per CDR3 protein. The repertoire has roughly 65,000 distinct CDR3 sequences, around 6.2% of them found once; the top ten carry roughly 2.2%. Material: CD4+ T cells sorted from PBMCs, obtained around 14 days after the first yellow fever vaccination. These receptors were obtained from a man aged 18 to 29 who received the YFV17D yellow fever vaccine.

This clonotype has ten or more counts. This CDR3 reads CASRKSGGPSYNEQFF. The CDR3 nucleotides read TGTGCCAGCAGGAAAAGCGGGGGGCCTTCCTACAATGAGCAGTTCTTC. The chain uses TRBV7-6 and TRBJ2-1, with 9 bases aligning to TRBD2. Germline assignment: CDR1 SGHVS and CDR2 FNYEAQ. V lost 6 bases and J lost 1; bases outside the gene matches: 7. This CDR3 is 16 amino acids long.

At least ten counts were recorded for this clonotype. The chain joins TRBV5-1 to TRBJ2-1; tentatively, D is TRBD1 or TRBD2 (6 bases each). CDR3 length: 15 residues. V was pared by 3 bases and J by 3 bases, with 13 bases between. The germline gives CDR1 SGHRS, CDR2 YFSETQ. CDR3 amino acids: CASSSGAGDYNEQFF. DNA of the CDR3: TGCGCCAGCAGCTCGGGGGCAGGGGACTACAATGAGCAGTTCTTC.

This clonotype was seen many times. Germline is not matched at one junction end, which may reflect a read error. V usage is TRBV12-3 or TRBV12-4 and J usage is TRBJ2-3; possibly TRBD1 for D (5 bases). The CDR3 consists of 12 residues. CDR3 sequence reads: CASSLGQGLTHF. CDR3 in DNA: TGTGCCAGCAGTTTAGGGCAGGGATTGACACATTTT.

Turning to this clonotype: A much larger clone lies a single base off, so this may be a read error. Since no conserved phenylalanine or tryptophan closes the CDR3, a read error is the likely cause. The V call is TRBV5-1, the J call TRBJ2-1; D unclear. The CDR3 totals 14 residues. Trimming took off 0 bases at V and 6 bases at J, with 10 bases between the two ends. Germline CDR1 and CDR2: SGHRS and YFSETQ. The CDR3 nucleotides read TGCGCCAGCAGCTTGGATCGTATTCCCAATGAGCAGTTCCTC. Protein: CASSLDRIPNEQFL.

This clonotype was observed many times. The V gene is TRBV5-5, the J gene TRBJ2-3, with TRBD1 matching over 7 bases. This CDR3 spans 17 amino acids. Germline CDR1 is SGHKS and CDR2 is YYEKEE (reference sequence). Trimming took 0 bases from V and 0 from J; bases not matched to a gene: 7. This CDR3 is CASSLAVGRGSTDTQYF. The CDR3 DNA is TGTGCCAGCAGCTTGGCTGTGGGCAGGGGGAGCACAGATACGCAGTATTTT.

This clonotype was seen ten or more times. This rearrangement joins TRBV7-3 to TRBJ1-2; D gene uncertain. With 5 bases removed from V and 6 bases from J, the gap between germline ends came to 16 bases. CDR3 length: 14 residues. Germline V gene data show CDR1 as SGHTA and CDR2 as FQGTGA. The chain's CDR3 is CASSTYGRPDGYTF. As DNA, the CDR3 is TGTGCCAGCAGCACGTACGGACGGCCCGATGGCTACACCTTC.

This clonotype was counted at least ten times. This chain connects TRBV7-2 to TRBJ2-2; tentative D call: TRBD2 (5 bases). V was trimmed by 1 base and J by 6 bases, leaving 15 bases between them. CDR3 length: 16 residues. From germline, CDR1 is SGHTA and CDR2 FQGNSA. CDR3 residues: CASSLESAVQAGELFF. The CDR3 DNA reads as TGTGCCAGCAGCTTAGAATCAGCGGTCCAGGCCGGGGAGCTGTTTTTT.

This clonotype was counted many times. J is TRBJ2-3 and V is TRBV7-2; D is undetermined. Trimming pared 1 base from V and 10 bases from J, leaving 12 bases between. Germline values: CDR1 SGHTA, CDR2 FQGNSA. CDR3 length: 13 amino acids. CDR3 bases: TGTGCCAGCAGCTTAGGTCTGGCGAAGCCGCAGTATTTT. Its protein is CASSLGLAKPQYF.

This clonotype was recorded at least ten times. This chain links TRBV18 with TRBJ2-3; D is uncertain. With 3 bases removed from V and 9 bases from J, the gap between germline ends came to 13 bases. The V gene's germline CDR1 is KGHSH and CDR2 LQKENI. The CDR3 covers 13 residues. The CDR3 protein is CASSPHHLGTQYF. The CDR3 region has the DNA TGTGCCAGCTCACCCCATCACTTGGGGACGCAGTATTTT.

This clonotype was recorded many times. The chain is built from TRBV3-1 and TRBJ2-2; D is perhaps TRBD1 (5 bases). Looked up from germline, CDR1 is LGHDT and CDR2 is YNNKEL (reference sequence). CDR3 length equals 15 residues. The V gene lost 1 base and the J gene lost 3 bases, with 9 bases spanning the gap. CDR3 nucleotides: TGTGCCAGCAGCCAAGGCAGGGCTTACACCGGGGAGCTGTTTTTT. It yields the protein CASSQGRAYTGELFF.

This clonotype occurred many times. This chain joins TRBV7-8 and TRBJ1-5; the match to TRBD1 covers 9 bases. CDR1 is SGHVS and CDR2 is FQNEAQ in the germline V gene. With V trimmed by 4 bases and J by 2 bases, 3 bases remained unmatched. This CDR3 is 15 amino acids long. CDR3 residues: CASSSDRGRNQPQHF. CDR3 DNA: TGTGCCAGCAGCTCGGACAGGGGTCGCAATCAGCCCCAGCATTTT.

This clonotype was counted at least ten times. V and J are TRBV7-9 and TRBJ2-2; 8 bases agree with TRBD1. Germline assignment: CDR1 SEHNR and CDR2 FQNEAQ (reference sequence). The junction had 6 bases not matched to a gene; V was cut back by 5 bases and J by 4 bases. CDR3 length: 15 amino acids. CDR3 protein: CASSVRGQVTGELFF. The CDR3 DNA sequence: TGTGCCAGCAGCGTCAGGGGGCAGGTCACCGGGGAGCTGTTTTTT.

This clonotype has at least ten counts. The rearrangement uses TRBV5-1 and TRBJ2-5; maybe TRBD2 (6 bases). CDR1 and CDR2 (germline): SGHRS, YFSETQ. The CDR3 runs 15 residues. V lost 6 bases, J lost 5 bases, and 20 bases lay in between. CDR3 loop: CASTQRSAGGETQYF. The CDR3 DNA is TGCGCCAGCACCCAAAGATCGGCCGGAGGGGAGACCCAGTACTTC.

This clonotype was detected ten times or more. This rearrangement joins TRBV12-3 or TRBV12-4 to TRBJ2-5; unclear D gene. V was cut by 6 bases and J by 5 bases, with 10 bases left in between. This CDR3 is built from 12 residues. CDR3 sequence reads: CASSSPVETQYF. The CDR3 DNA reads TGTGCCAGCAGCTCCCCAGTGGAGACCCAGTACTTC.

This clonotype was picked up many times. The chain is built from TRBV20-1 and TRBJ2-1; 10 bases map to TRBD2. Germline CDR1 and CDR2: DFQATT and SNEGSKA (reference sequence). This CDR3 contains 15 residues. Trimming took 5 bases from V and 10 from J; bases not matched to a gene: 14. The CDR3 spells CSAQRPLAGHVEQFF. The CDR3 DNA follows: TGCAGTGCTCAGAGGCCACTAGCGGGGCATGTGGAGCAGTTCTTC.

This clonotype was seen at least ten times. The V and J genes are TRBV7-2 and TRBJ2-7, with 7 bases fitting TRBD2. The germline V gene has CDR1 SGHTA and CDR2 FQGNSA. Trimming cost V 3 bases and J 5 bases; bases outside gene matches: 7. This CDR3 has 14 amino acids. The CDR3 DNA sequence: TGTGCCAGCAGCTTGGGAGGGAGGGGCGACGAGCAGTACTTC. This codes for CASSLGGRGDEQYF.

This clonotype was seen many times. V is TRBV12-3 or TRBV12-4 and J is TRBJ2-1; the D gene could be TRBD1 or TRBD2 (5 bases each). V was pared by 5 bases and J by 2 bases, with 10 bases between. This CDR3 comprises 14 residues. CDR3 DNA: TGTGCCAGCAGTCCGGGGCTAACCTACAATGAGCAGTTCTTC. It yields the protein CASSPGLTYNEQFF.

The sample holds many counts of this clonotype. The chain couples TRBV7-9 to TRBJ2-1; possibly TRBD2 for D (5 bases). CDR3 length: 16 residues. Germline CDR1 is SEHNR and CDR2 is FQNEAQ (reference sequence). V gave up 6 bases and J gave up 0 bases, with 15 bases separating them. This CDR3 is CASRAYGDPSYNEQFF. The CDR3 nucleotides are TGTGCCAGCAGGGCCTACGGGGATCCCTCCTACAATGAGCAGTTCTTC.

This clonotype was seen ten or more times. The chain employs TRBV11-2 and TRBJ2-1; TRBD2 aligns across 7 bases. Germline loops: CDR1 SGHAT, CDR2 FQNNGV. The CDR3 sequence is 13 residues long. Trimming removed 1 base from V and 8 bases from J; junction bases left unmatched: 2. Here the CDR3 reads CASSLGGGYEQFF. CDR3 nucleotides: TGTGCCAGCAGCTTAGGGGGAGGGTATGAGCAGTTCTTC.

Many counts were recorded for this clonotype. The CDR3 DNA is TGTGCCAGCAGTCGGCGGCCCGCGGGGGGAAGCACAGATACGCAGTATTTT. Translation: CASSRRPAGGSTDTQYF. The chain combines TRBV7-2 with TRBJ2-3; 8 nucleotides align to TRBD2. Germline V CDR1 and CDR2: SGHTA, FQGNSA. Trimming at V came to 6 bases and at J to 0 bases, leaving 11 bases not matched to a gene. This CDR3 has 17 amino acids.

In its sample, this clonotype was seen many times. This chain connects TRBV5-6 to TRBJ2-7; D is uncertain. This CDR3 is built from 12 residues. V lost 2 bases to trimming and J lost 6 bases, with 9 bases between them. Germline V gives CDR1 SGHDT, CDR2 YYEEEE. The CDR3 loop is CASSFQLTEQYV. The CDR3 coding sequence is TGTGCCAGCAGCTTTCAGTTGACCGAGCAGTACGTC.

This clonotype showed up many times. CDR3 region: CASSSGQGHEKLFF. CDR3 nucleotides: TGTGCCAGCAGCTCGGGACAGGGGCATGAAAAACTGTTTTTT. This sequence joins TRBV7-8 and TRBJ1-4; 10 bases agree with TRBD1. After removal of 4 bases from V and 6 bases from J, the junction contained 2 bases not matched to a gene. CDR3 length equals 14 residues. Germline CDR1 and CDR2: SGHVS and FQNEAQ.

This clonotype has ten or more counts. This chain links TRBV2 with TRBJ2-6; D perhaps matches TRBD2 (6 bases). The V gene lost 5 bases and the J gene lost 0 bases, with 8 bases spanning the gap. The CDR3 sequence is 15 residues long. Germline V gene data show CDR1 as SNHLY and CDR2 as FYNNEI. In DNA form, the CDR3 reads TGTGCCAGCAGTTGGGACTTCTCTGGGGCCAACGTCCTGACTTTC. This sequence encodes CASSWDFSGANVLTF.

The chain has TRBV20-1 and TRBJ1-3; 7 bases match TRBD1. This CDR3 contains 14 residues. CDR1 is DFQATT, CDR2 SNEGSKA, per germline (reference sequence). Trimming at V came to 3 bases and at J to 4 bases, leaving 6 bases not matched to a gene. In nucleotides, the CDR3 is TGCAGTGCTAGTGAACAGGGGTCCGGAAACACCATATATTTT. Residues: CSASEQGSGNTIYF.

In regard to this clonotype: Sequence at one end of the junction differs from germline and may be a read error. The chain employs TRBV11-1 and TRBJ1-1; no firm D call. The CDR3 is 13 amino acids. In germline, CDR1 is SGHAT, CDR2 FQDESV (reference sequence). DNA for the CDR3: TGTGCCAGAAGCTTGGAAATGAACACTGAAGCTTTCTTT. It codes for CARSLEMNTEAFF.

In this sample, this clonotype turned up many times. The CDR3 loop reads CASSQDTEYGGTQYF. As DNA, the CDR3 is TGTGCCAGCAGCCAAGATACGGAGTATGGGGGTACGCAGTATTTT. This sequence joins TRBV3-1 and TRBJ2-3; D may match TRBD1 or TRBD2 (5 bases each). The CDR3 has 15 residues. Trimming took 0 bases from V and 8 from J, leaving 15 bases between them. Looked up from germline, CDR1 is LGHDT and CDR2 is YNNKEL (reference sequence).

This clonotype was seen at least ten times. The chain has TRBV7-2 and TRBJ2-3, with a tentative D call TRBD2 (6 bases). Germline assignment: CDR1 SGHTA and CDR2 FQGNSA. The length of the CDR3 is 14 residues. Between the trimmed V and J ends, which lost 8 bases and 6 bases, there was a span of 18 bases. CDR3 nucleotide sequence: TGTGCCAGCCGACTTGCCGGGGGACCTGATACGCAGTATTTT. As protein: CASRLAGGPDTQYF.

There are many counts of this clonotype. The chain is built from TRBV20-1 and TRBJ1-3, with unresolved D. This CDR3 has 12 amino acids. The V and J ends lost 5 bases and 4 bases respectively, with 9 bases between them. Germline CDR1 is DFQATT and CDR2 is SNEGSKA (reference sequence). This CDR3 is CSAAGPGNTIYF. The CDR3 region has the DNA TGCAGTGCTGCTGGGCCCGGAAACACCATATATTTT.

The V and J genes are TRBV3-1 and TRBJ1-2; 8 positions agree with TRBD1. The germline V gene encodes CDR1 LGHDT and CDR2 YNNKEL (reference sequence). This CDR3 comprises 15 residues. The trim removed 1 base at V and 7 bases at J, leaving 8 bases unmatched. CDR3 sequence reads: CASSQVRTGKGGYTF. CDR3 bases: TGTGCCAGCAGCCAAGTTCGGACAGGGAAAGGTGGCTACACCTTC.